This is a list of T cell receptor beta chains from one sample in a study of T cells in Graves' hyperthyroidism and ophthalmopathy. MiXCR was run by TCRdb on the multiplex PCR reads, yielding one entry per CDR3 protein. The sample holds 650,000 to 750,000 distinct CDR3 sequences, 12% to 15% seen once. Material for sequencing was blood. The receptors were gathered from a woman under 30 with Graves' hyperthyroidism. Both conserved end residues are part of each CDR3. D genes are given only for firm matches. The size entry is marked missing in some rows and otherwise reads once, few, many or a size class.

v_call	j_call	d_call	clone_size	cdr3_nt	cdr3_aa
TRBV15	TRBJ2-1	NA	many	TGTGCCACCAGCAGAGAACGAGGGAATGAGCAGTTCTTC	CATSRERGNEQFF
TRBV7-9	TRBJ2-1	TRBD2	NA	TGTGCCAGCAGCTTAGCTAGGACTAGCGGAGCCAGCTCCTACAATGAGCAGTTCTTC	CASSLARTSGASSYNEQFF
TRBV10-3	TRBJ1-5	NA	NA	TGTGCCATCAGTCCGGGGGCAGACCAGCCCCAGCATTTT	CAISPGADQPQHF
TRBV2	TRBJ2-2	NA	NA	TGTGCCAGCAACCCGGCGAACACCGGGGAGCTGTTTTTT	CASNPANTGELFF
TRBV28	TRBJ2-7	NA	NA	TGTGCCAGCAGTTTTACCAGCGCCCATTCCTACAATGAGCAGTACTTC	CASSFTSAHSYNEQYF
TRBV20-1	TRBJ2-1	TRBD2	few	TGCAGTGCTTGGGACAGGACTAGCGGATACGGCTTAACCAATGAGCAGTTCTTC	CSAWDRTSGYGLTNEQFF
TRBV2	TRBJ2-7	NA	many	TGTGCCAGCAGCGAACTAGCTCCGAGCTCCTACGAGCAGTACTTC	CASSELAPSSYEQYF
TRBV10-2	TRBJ2-7	TRBD2	NA	TGCGCCAGCAGCTGGGGACTAGCGGAGTCCTACGAGCAGTACTTC	CASSWGLAESYEQYF
TRBV2	TRBJ2-3	TRBD2	many	TGTGCCAGCAGGGGACTAGCGGGAGGGCCCTTCACAGATACGCAGTATTTT	CASRGLAGGPFTDTQYF
TRBV18	TRBJ1-2	NA	many	TGTGCCAGCTCACCCCCCGGGACTGATGGCTACACCTTC	CASSPPGTDGYTF
TRBV5-6	TRBJ1-1	TRBD1	many	TGTGCCAGCAGCTCGGGACAGGGATGGGACACTGAAGCTTTCTTT	CASSSGQGWDTEAFF
TRBV11-2	TRBJ1-5	NA	NA	TGTGCCAGCAGCTTGTTTCCCAATACTTCTCCCTATAGCAATCAGCCCCAGCATTTT	CASSLFPNTSPYSNQPQHF
TRBV11-3	TRBJ2-1	TRBD1	NA	TGTGCCAGCAGCTTAGCTCCGGGACAGTTCGATGAGCAGTTCTTC	CASSLAPGQFDEQFF
TRBV7-6	TRBJ2-1	TRBD2	many	TGTGCCAGCAGCTTAGGGGGACTAGCGGTGCAGAGTGAGCAGTTCTTC	CASSLGGLAVQSEQFF
TRBV7-9	TRBJ2-3	TRBD2	many	TGTGCCAGCAGCCCCAATAGCGGGAGTGGCACAGATACGCAGTATTTT	CASSPNSGSGTDTQYF
TRBV28	TRBJ1-5	NA	few	TGTGCCAGCAGTTTACACGCAGGGCAGCCCCAGCATTTT	CASSLHAGQPQHF
TRBV20-1	TRBJ2-2	TRBD1	NA	TGCAGTGCTAGCAGGGGGCCGAACACCGGGGAGCTGTTTTTT	CSASRGPNTGELFF
TRBV12-5	TRBJ2-5	TRBD2	NA	TGTGCTAGTGGTGGGGGACTAGCGGGGGATCAAGAGACCCAGTACTTC	CASGGGLAGDQETQYF
TRBV3-1	TRBJ2-3	NA	many	TGTGCCAGCAGCCAAGCAAGCTGGCGGGTGGAAGATACGCAGTATTTT	CASSQASWRVEDTQYF
TRBV2	TRBJ2-1	TRBD2	many	TGTGCCAGCAGTGAAATGGCGGAGGGTCGGACTAGCGGGAGGAATGAGCAGTTCTTC	CASSEMAEGRTSGRNEQFF
TRBV28	TRBJ2-7	NA	many	TGTGCCAGCAGTTTACTGGGGATCGAGCAGTACTTC	CASSLLGIEQYF
TRBV19	TRBJ2-1	NA	NA	TGTGCCAGTAGTATCGGGGTTAGCGGTGAGCAGTTCTTC	CASSIGVSGEQFF
TRBV7-8	TRBJ2-5	TRBD1	many	TGTGCCAGCAGCTTAGCGACAGGGACCCAAGAGACCCAGTACTTC	CASSLATGTQETQYF
TRBV28	TRBJ2-3	NA	few	TGTGCCAGCTGCACATCAGTAGATACGCAGTATTTT	CASCTSVDTQYF
TRBV12-3/TRBV12-4	TRBJ2-3	NA	many	TGTGCCAGCAGCCCCGGGACAACACAAGATACGCAGTATTTT	CASSPGTTQDTQYF
TRBV4-1	TRBJ2-5	NA	few	TGCGCCAGCAGCCAACCTGGGGCAGGGGGGCGCCTCGAGACCCAGTACTTC	CASSQPGAGGRLETQYF
TRBV27	TRBJ1-1	NA	NA	TGTGCCAGCACCCCAAGACGGGGGAACACTGAAGCTTTCTTT	CASTPRRGNTEAFF